The subject of this entry is one TCR beta chain. The template-switching step introduced UMIs that carried a 6-nucleotide sample barcode. TCRdb re-called the 5' RACE reads; every CDR3 protein appears as one record, without DNA. This table holds about 380,000 distinct CDR3 sequences. This record comes from a study of monozygotic twins with inflammatory bowel disease. The sequenced sample consisted of blood. This receptor was taken from a human donor with ulcerative colitis or Crohn's disease, or a healthy co-twin of an affected twin (not recorded which).

CDR3 sequence reads: CASSQGGRVDTQYF. The chain recombines TRBV4-3 with TRBJ2-3; TCRdb indicates TRBD1, and absent DNA this call remains unverified. CDR1 and CDR2 (germline): LGHNA, YSLEER. CDR3 length: 14 residues.